This is a list of T cell receptor beta chains from one sample in a study of CD8 T cells in Susac syndrome. One entry per CDR3 protein, called by TCRdb with MiXCR from the immunoSEQ multiplex PCR reads. The sample carries about 77,000 distinct CDR3 sequences, approximately 94% recorded once. The sequenced sample was CD4+ T cells from PBMCs. These receptors came from a human donor with Susac syndrome. CDR3s include the opening cysteine and the closing phenylalanine or tryptophan. The order of the fields is V gene, clone size, J gene, D gene, CDR3 DNA, CDR3 protein. A D gene is named only where the DNA matches it firmly. Clone sizes are given selectively: once, few, many, or a class where the clone is expanded.

>TRBV12-3/TRBV12-4|.|TRBJ1-3|.
TGTGCCAGCACCTTGGGCGGAGCCTCTGGAAACACCATATATTTT
CASTLGGASGNTIYF
>TRBV9|.|TRBJ1-6|TRBD1
TGTGCCAGCAGCGCTCGACAGGGGGCGGGTTCACCCCTCCACTTT
CASSARQGAGSPLHF
>TRBV7-2|.|TRBJ1-1|.
TGTGCCAGCAGCTTAGAAAGCGACCTGAACACTGAAGCTTTCTTT
CASSLESDLNTEAFF
>TRBV20-1|.|TRBJ1-1|.
TGCAGTGCTAGAGTTAGAAGGGCGGCGGTTGCTGAAGCTTTCTTT
CSARVRRAAVAEAFF
>TRBV18|.|TRBJ2-7|.
TGTGCCAGCTCACAGCCAGGGTCTAACGAGCAGTACTTC
CASSQPGSNEQYF
>TRBV2|.|TRBJ1-4|TRBD1
TGTGCCAGCAGTGCGGACAGGGGTGCTAATGAAAAACTGTTTTTT
CASSADRGANEKLFF
>TRBV3-1|.|TRBJ2-1|.
TGTGCCAGCAGCCAACCTTCTAAGGCAGAGCAGTTCTTC
CASSQPSKAEQFF
>TRBV6-5|.|TRBJ1-2|.
TGTGCCAGCAGTTACGTGCCGGGGGGCTATGGCTACACCTTC
CASSYVPGGYGYTF
>TRBV3-1|.|TRBJ2-5|.
TGTGCCAGCAGCCGCAGTGGGGAAGAGACCCAGTACTTC
CASSRSGEETQYF
>TRBV5-4|.|TRBJ1-6|.
TGTGCCAGCAGCTCCAGGCAGGGATATAATTCACCCCTCCACTTT
CASSSRQGYNSPLHF
>TRBV7-9|.|TRBJ2-4|.
TGTGCCAGCAGCAAAACAACAGGGCCACGAGGGAGAAACATTCAGTACTTC
CASSKTTGPRGRNIQYF
>TRBV18|.|TRBJ1-2|.
TGTGCCAGCTCCCCACAGGGCTACGCCGGCTATGGCTACACCTTC
CASSPQGYAGYGYTF
>TRBV5-4|once|TRBJ1-1|.
TGTGCCAGCAGGACAGCCAGTACGAACACTGAAGCTTTCTTT
CASRTASTNTEAFF
>TRBV28|.|TRBJ1-3|.
TGTGCCAGCAGTTTATTCGACAGGCCGGGAAACACCATATATTTT
CASSLFDRPGNTIYF
>TRBV15|.|TRBJ2-7|.
TGTGCCACCAGCAGAGATGGGGACGGGGGCGAGCAGTACTTC
CATSRDGDGGEQYF
>TRBV29-1|once|TRBJ2-7|TRBD1
TGCAGCGTCGAGACAGGGGAAAAGCAGTACTTC
CSVETGEKQYF
>TRBV6-5|once|TRBJ1-2|TRBD1
TGTGCCAGCAGTTACTTACAGGGGCTCGATGGCTACACCTTC
CASSYLQGLDGYTF
>TRBV6-6|.|TRBJ2-7|TRBD1
TGTGCCAGCAGTTTCGGACAGGGAAGGCCAGGCGAGCAGTACTTC
CASSFGQGRPGEQYF
>TRBV27|.|TRBJ2-7|.
TGTGCCAGCAGTTCTTACAGGTACAGGTACGAGCAGTACTTC
CASSSYRYRYEQYF
>TRBV25-1|.|TRBJ2-5|TRBD1
TGTGCCAGCAGTTCCGGGACAGTGTATCGGACCCAGTACTTC
CASSSGTVYRTQYF
>TRBV7-9|.|TRBJ1-1|.
TGTGCCAGCAGCTTAGAAGGGCGGGCAGGGCCCATGAACACTGAAGCTTTCTTT
CASSLEGRAGPMNTEAFF
>TRBV7-2|.|TRBJ1-6|.
TGTGCCAGCAGCCCGGACCCGAACTATAATTCACCCCTCCACTTT
CASSPDPNYNSPLHF
>TRBV28|.|TRBJ1-2|TRBD1
TGTGCCAGCAGTTTAGGCGGGACAGGCTATGGCTACACCTTC
CASSLGGTGYGYTF
>TRBV19|.|TRBJ1-4|.
TGTGCCAGTAGTCCCCTAGCCGGTAATGAAAAACTGTTTTTT
CASSPLAGNEKLFF
>TRBV19|few|TRBJ2-3|.
TGTGCCAGTAGTATCCAGGGCGTAGATACGCAGTATTTT
CASSIQGVDTQYF
>TRBV9|.|TRBJ1-2|TRBD1
TGTGCCAGCAGCGTAGATGACAGGGGGCGCGTCTATGGCTACACCTTC
CASSVDDRGRVYGYTF
>TRBV9|.|TRBJ2-7|TRBD2
TGTGCCAGCAGCCCCGGGACTAGCCGCTACGAGCAGTACTTC
CASSPGTSRYEQYF
>TRBV19|.|TRBJ2-3|.
TGTGCCAGTAGTATCGGTCCCAGCGCAGATACGCAGTATTTT
CASSIGPSADTQYF
>TRBV5-1|.|TRBJ2-3|TRBD2
TGCGCCAGCAGCCCCGCTAGCGGGGGTACCCTCCCAGATACGCAGTATTTT
CASSPASGGTLPDTQYF
>TRBV7-9|.|TRBJ2-1|TRBD1
TGTGCCAGCACGTCGGGACAGGGGGCGCATGAGCAGTTCTTC
CASTSGQGAHEQFF
>TRBV3-1|.|TRBJ2-1|TRBD2
TGTGCCAGCAGCCAAGATCTGGGACTAGTCCGTCGTGAGCAGTTCTTC
CASSQDLGLVRREQFF
>TRBV5-4|.|TRBJ1-2|.
TGTGCCAGCAGCTTGCCAGGGGTGTATGGCTACACCTTC
CASSLPGVYGYTF
>TRBV2|.|TRBJ2-1|.
TGTGCCAGCATGGGGGTGAGCTCCTACAATGAGCAGTTCTTC
CASMGVSSYNEQFF
>TRBV2|.|TRBJ2-7|TRBD2
TGTGCCAGCAGTGTCCGGGGGGGCGAGCAGTACTTC
CASSVRGGEQYF
>TRBV20-1|.|TRBJ2-1|.
TGCAGTGCTACCCAGGGGTTTCAGCAGTTCTTC
CSATQGFQQFF
>TRBV4-2|.|TRBJ1-2|TRBD1
TGTGCCAGCAGCCGTCGGGACAGGAGGTCGGATGGTGGCTACACCTTC
CASSRRDRRSDGGYTF
>TRBV21-1|.|TRBJ1-5|.
TGTGCCCTCCATCGACAGTTAAATCAGCCCCAGCATTTT
CALHRQLNQPQHF
>TRBV6-1|few|TRBJ2-4|TRBD1
TGTGCCAGCACCCCGACAGGGGAAAACATTCAGTACTTC
CASTPTGENIQYF
>TRBV7-9|.|TRBJ2-3|.
TGTGCCAGCAGCCCTTCAGGGGTTCGCACAGATACGCAGTATTTT
CASSPSGVRTDTQYF
>TRBV28|.|TRBJ2-2|.
TGTGCCAGCAGTTGGGAAATGGAGCTGTTTTTT
CASSWEMELFF
>TRBV20-1|.|TRBJ2-1|TRBD2
TGCAGTGCGCGGGGGAGGGCGGGAGAGCAGTTCTTC
CSARGRAGEQFF
>TRBV12-3/TRBV12-4|.|TRBJ2-1|TRBD2
TGTGCCAGCAGTTTGAGCGGGGGGGTATACAATGAGCAGTTCTTC
CASSLSGGVYNEQFF